This T cell receptor beta chain originates from a study of tumor and adjacent non-tumor tissue in lung cancer. Study details: There were roughly 11 adenocarcinoma, a couple of squamous cell carcinoma and 1 small cell lung cancer cases.

The library came from three nested PCR rounds adapted from ARM-PCR protocols. TCRdb reprocessed the multiplex PCR reads via MiXCR and lists one record per CDR3 protein. The table has 200,000 to 250,000 distinct CDR3 sequences, approximately 74% seen once; the top ten hold roughly a quarter. A note on this clonotype: A much larger clone lies one base from this, so it may be a read error.

No cell sorting was done before RNA was extracted from the tissue. CDR1 is DFQATT, CDR2 SNEGSKA, per germline (reference sequence). This CDR3 comprises 13 residues. The sequence was collected from a man aged 60 to 69 with non-small cell lung cancer. The chain links TRBV20-1 to TRBJ1-2; D is undetermined. Sequencing was performed on lung tumor tissue. In nucleotides, the CDR3 is TGCAGTGCTAGAGATCAGACGGACTATGACTACACCTTC. It is translated as CSARDQTDYDYTF.